This TCR beta chain came from a study of technical replicates of blood from four donors. This clone was seen once. Data came from immunoSEQ multiplex PCR; TCRdb stores just in-frame clones and leaves some out. This table has around 81,000 clones, around 95% appearing once. V shed 5 bases and J 6 bases; nucleotides not matched to a gene: 12. Germline values: CDR1 GTSNPN, CDR2 SVGIG (reference sequence). There are 16 residues in the CDR3. The sequenced sample was T cells isolated from PBMCs. The sequence derives from a human donor in good health. The chain couples TRBV30 to TRBJ2-3, with 12 bases aligning to TRBD2. Here the CDR3 reads CAWRTPTSGRSDTQYF. The CDR3 DNA follows: TGTGCCTGGCGCACCCCGACTAGCGGGAGATCGGATACGCAGTATTTT.